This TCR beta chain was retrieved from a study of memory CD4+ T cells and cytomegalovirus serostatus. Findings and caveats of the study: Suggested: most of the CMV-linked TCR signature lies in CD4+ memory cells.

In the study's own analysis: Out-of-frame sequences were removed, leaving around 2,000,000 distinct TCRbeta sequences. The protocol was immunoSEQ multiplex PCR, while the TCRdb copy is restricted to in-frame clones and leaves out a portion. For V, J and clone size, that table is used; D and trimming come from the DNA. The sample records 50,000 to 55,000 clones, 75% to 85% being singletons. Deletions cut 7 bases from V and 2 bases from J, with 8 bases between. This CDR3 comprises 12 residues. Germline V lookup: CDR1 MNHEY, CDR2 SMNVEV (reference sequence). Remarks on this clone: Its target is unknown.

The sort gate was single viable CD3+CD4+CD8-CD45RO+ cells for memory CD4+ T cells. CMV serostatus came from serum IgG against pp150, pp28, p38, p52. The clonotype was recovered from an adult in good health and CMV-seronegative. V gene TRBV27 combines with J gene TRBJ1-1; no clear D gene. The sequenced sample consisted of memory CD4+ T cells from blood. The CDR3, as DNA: TGTGCCAGCAAGACCCGCAACACTGAAGCTTTCTTT. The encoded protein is CASKTRNTEAFF.